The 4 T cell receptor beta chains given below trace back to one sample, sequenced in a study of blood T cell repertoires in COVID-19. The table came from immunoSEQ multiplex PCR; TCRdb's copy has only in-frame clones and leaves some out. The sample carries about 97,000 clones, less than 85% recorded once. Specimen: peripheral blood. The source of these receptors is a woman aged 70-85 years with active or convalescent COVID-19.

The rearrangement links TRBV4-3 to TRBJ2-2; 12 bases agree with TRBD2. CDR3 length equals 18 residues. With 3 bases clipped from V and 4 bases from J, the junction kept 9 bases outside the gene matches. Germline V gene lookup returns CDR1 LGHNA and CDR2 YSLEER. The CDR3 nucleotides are TGCGCCAGCAGCCAGGAAGGACTAGCGGGAACAGCCACCGGGGAGCTGTTTTTT. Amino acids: CASSQEGLAGTATGELFF.

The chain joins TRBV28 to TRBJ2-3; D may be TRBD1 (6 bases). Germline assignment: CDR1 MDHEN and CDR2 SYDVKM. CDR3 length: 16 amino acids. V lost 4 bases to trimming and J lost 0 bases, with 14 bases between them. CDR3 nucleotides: TGTGCCAGCAGTTCCAATCAGGGGCAAAGCACAGATACGCAGTATTTT. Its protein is CASSSNQGQSTDTQYF.

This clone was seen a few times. CDR3 region: CASSRAGGTDTQYF. The CDR3 DNA reads as TGTGCCAGCAGCCGGGCGGGCGGCACAGATACGCAGTATTTT. The chain couples TRBV7-9 to TRBJ2-3, with D perhaps TRBD2 (5 bases). CDR1 and CDR2 from the germline V gene are SEHNR and FQNEAQ (reference sequence). V gave up 5 bases and J gave up 1 base, with 10 bases separating them. The CDR3 has 14 residues. Complete variable domain (other parts from reference TRBV7-9 and TRBJ2-3): DTGVSQNPRHKITKRGQNVTFRCDPISEHNRLYWYRQTLGQGPEFLTYFQNEAQLEKSRLLSDRFSAERPKGSFSTLEIQRTEQGDSAMYLCASSRAGGTDTQYFGPGTRLTVL.

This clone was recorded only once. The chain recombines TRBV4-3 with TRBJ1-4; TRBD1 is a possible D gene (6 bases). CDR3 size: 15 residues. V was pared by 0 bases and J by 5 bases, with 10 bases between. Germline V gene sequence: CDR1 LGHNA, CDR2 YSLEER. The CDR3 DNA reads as TGCGCCAGCAGCCAAGAGGGGGCGCAGAATGAAAAACTGTTTTTT. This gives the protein CASSQEGAQNEKLFF.